The 16 T cell receptor beta chains given below trace back to one sample, sequenced in a study of T-cell reconstitution after alpha-beta-depleted transplantation in children. Library preparation (for TCRbeta) was performed with unique molecular identifiers. TCRdb called the PCR reads again in MiXCR, with one record for every CDR3 protein. The sample includes about 50,000 distinct CDR3 sequences, over 4.5% of them seen just once. The sample here was PBMCs, mostly from graft donor cells, taken 60 days after TCRalphabeta/CD19-depleted stem cell transplant. The receptors here all came from a female patient under 10 years old who had a stem cell transplant for aplastic anemia, so the T cells may come from the graft donor.

In its sample, this clonotype was seen many times. V gene TRBV7-9 combines with J gene TRBJ2-7; 8 bases agree with TRBD2. The V gene end was trimmed by 5 bases and the J gene end by 6 bases; junction bases not matched to a gene: 6. This CDR3 is built from 13 residues. CDR1 and CDR2 (germline): SEHNR, FQNEAQ (reference sequence). The CDR3 DNA reads as TGTGCCAGCAGCCCGGCGGGACTAGGCGAGCAGTACTTC. Its protein product is CASSPAGLGEQYF.

At least ten counts were recorded for this clonotype. J is TRBJ2-1 and V is TRBV12-3 or TRBV12-4; 8 nucleotides match TRBD2. J lost 6 bases, V lost 6 bases, and 10 bases had no gene match. The CDR3 has 15 residues. The DNA of the CDR3 is TGTGCCAGCAGCTCGGCGGGGGGAGTGGTCAATGAGCAGTTCTTC. This codes for CASSSAGGVVNEQFF.

The table lists this clonotype with many counts. CDR3 amino acids: CASSSNRGNTGELFF. The CDR3 DNA reads as TGTGCCAGCAGCTCAAACAGGGGGAACACCGGGGAGCTGTTTTTT. This chain links TRBV7-3 with TRBJ2-2, with 7 nucleotides matching TRBD1. Germline assignment: CDR1 SGHTA and CDR2 FQGTGA. There are 15 residues in the CDR3. V lost 4 bases, J lost 1 base, and 3 bases stayed unmatched. The entire variable domain, with the rest obtained from reference TRBV7-3 and TRBJ2-2, is as follows: GAGVSQTPSNKVTEKGKYVELRCDPISGHTALYWYRQSLGQGPEFLIYFQGTGAADDSGLPNDRFFAVRPEGSVSTLKIQRTERGDSAVYLCASSSNRGNTGELFFGEGSRLTVL.

This clonotype was observed at least ten times. The J gene is TRBJ2-1, the V gene TRBV28; 7 bases match TRBD2. Germline V CDR1 and CDR2: MDHEN, SYDVKM. There are 14 residues in the CDR3. Unmatched junction bases numbered 4, after V lost 6 bases and J lost 2 bases. The CDR3 bases are TGTGCCAGCAGGACTAGCAGACCCTACAATGAGCAGTTCTTC. Residues: CASRTSRPYNEQFF.

A note on this clonotype: A much larger clonotype is one base distant, so this may be a read error. This chain links TRBV20-1 with TRBJ2-7; D gene unclear. Germline V gene lookup returns CDR1 DFQATT and CDR2 SNEGSKA (reference sequence). The CDR3 is 12 amino acids. The CDR3 spells CSAIPFLHEQNF. The CDR3 nucleotides are TGCAGTGCTATCCCCTTCTTGCACGAGCAGAACTTC.

This clonotype has a handful of counts. This chain uses TRBV18 with TRBJ2-7; TRBD1 aligns across 9 bases. Per the germline V gene, CDR1 is KGHSH and CDR2 is LQKENI. Trimming took 3 bases from V and 3 from J; bases not matched to a gene: 9. CDR3 length equals 16 residues. In nucleotides, the CDR3 is TGTGCCAGCTCACCTACCTTGGGACAGGGAGACTACGAGCAGTACTTC. As protein: CASSPTLGQGDYEQYF.

This clonotype has a count of ten or more. V gene TRBV24-1 combines with J gene TRBJ2-3; 10 bases fit TRBD2. This CDR3 is built from 16 residues. J was trimmed by 1 base and V by 8 bases; bases with no gene match: 8. CDR1 and CDR2 (germline): KGHDR, SFDVKD. The CDR3 DNA follows: TGTGCCACCAAAAAAGCCGGGACTAGCGGCACAGATACGCAGTATTTT. It yields the protein CATKKAGTSGTDTQYF.

This clonotype was counted ten times or more. This chain joins TRBV6-5 and TRBJ2-2; 15 nucleotides agree with TRBD2. J lost 4 bases, V lost 5 bases, and 5 bases had no gene match. The CDR3 contains 17 residues. Germline loops: CDR1 MNHEY, CDR2 SVGAGI. CDR3 in amino acids: CASSRRTSGGGTGELFF. The CDR3 DNA follows: TGTGCCAGCAGTCGTCGGACTAGCGGGGGGGGCACCGGGGAGCTGTTTTTT.

Worth noting for this clonotype: Without the conserved terminal phenylalanine or tryptophan, this CDR3 likely stems from a read error. This chain uses TRBV7-2 with TRBJ2-5; 8 nucleotides align to TRBD2. The germline V gene encodes CDR1 SGHTA and CDR2 FQGNSA. V shed 0 bases and J 5 bases; nucleotides not matched to a gene: 17. CDR3 length equals 19 residues. The CDR3 here is CASSLARGASGGIWETQYL. CDR3 bases: TGTGCCAGCAGCTTAGCGCGAGGTGCCAGCGGGGGAATATGGGAGACCCAGTACCTC.

In its sample, this clonotype was seen many times. This chain uses TRBV20-1 with TRBJ2-5, with unresolved D. The CDR3 runs to 10 residues. The V and J ends lost 3 bases and 3 bases respectively, with 2 bases between them. Germline V gene sequence: CDR1 DFQATT, CDR2 SNEGSKA (reference sequence). CDR3 residues: CSAREETQYF. Written as DNA, the CDR3 is TGCAGTGCTAGGGAAGAGACCCAGTACTTC.

This clonotype was seen ten or more times. The rearrangement uses TRBV4-2 and TRBJ2-5; TRBD2 aligns across 12 bases. Germline V CDR1 and CDR2: LGHNA, YNFKEQ. This CDR3 is built from 17 residues. The trim removed 2 bases at V and 4 bases at J, leaving 8 bases unmatched. The CDR3 loop reads CASSQPTSGRQLETQYF. CDR3 nucleotides: TGTGCCAGCAGCCAACCAACTAGCGGGAGGCAGTTAGAGACCCAGTACTTC.

This clonotype was counted ten times or more. V usage is TRBV27 and J usage is TRBJ1-5; 8 positions agree with TRBD1. The CDR3 runs to 15 residues. Germline V lookup: CDR1 MNHEY, CDR2 SMNVEV (reference sequence). V lost 6 bases to trimming and J lost 6 bases; unmatched junction nucleotides: 10. The CDR3 nucleotides read TGTGCCAGCAGCAACGGGGGGACAGGACCTCAGCCCCAGCATTTT. Encoded protein: CASSNGGTGPQPQHF.

This clonotype was detected many times. This chain joins TRBV20-1 and TRBJ2-2; D is possibly TRBD1 or TRBD2 (5 bases each). The CDR3 is 14 amino acids. Trimming pared 3 bases from V and 6 bases from J, leaving 14 bases between. Germline CDR1 is DFQATT and CDR2 is SNEGSKA (reference sequence). Here the CDR3 reads CSARRAQVAGELFF. The DNA for the CDR3 is TGCAGTGCTAGGAGGGCACAGGTAGCCGGGGAGCTGTTTTTT.

The V and J genes are TRBV5-1 and TRBJ2-5, with 7 positions matching TRBD1. The CDR3 loop spans 14 amino acids. The V and J ends lost 4 bases and 7 bases, in that order; junction bases with no gene match: 10. In germline, CDR1 is SGHRS, CDR2 YFSETQ. This chain's CDR3 is CASSPGQPDGTQYF. For the CDR3, the DNA is TGCGCCAGCAGCCCGGGACAGCCGGATGGGACCCAGTACTTC.

In its sample, this clonotype was seen many times. The chain carries TRBV10-3 and TRBJ1-1, with D possibly being TRBD1 (6 bases). Germline V gene sequence: CDR1 ENHRY, CDR2 SYGVKD. V lost 7 bases to trimming and J lost 3 bases, with 12 bases between them. The CDR3 is 13 amino acids. CDR3 region: CAIKSTGDTEAFF. CDR3 sequence (DNA): TGTGCCATCAAGTCGACAGGAGACACTGAAGCTTTCTTT.

In its sample, this clonotype is medium-sized (0.01 to 0.1%). The chain carries TRBV12-3 or TRBV12-4 and TRBJ2-1; TRBD1 matches 9 bases. The length of the CDR3 is 14 residues. After removal of 3 bases from V and 8 bases from J, the junction contained 5 bases not matched to a gene. The CDR3 sequence: CASSLGGTGHEQFF. The CDR3 DNA reads as TGTGCCAGCAGTTTGGGGGGGACAGGGCATGAGCAGTTCTTC.